The present T cell receptor (beta chain) was sequenced within a study of cytomegalovirus exposure and HLA in healthy donors. J was trimmed by 2 bases and V by 0 bases; bases with no gene match: 9. The CDR3 has 18 residues. CDR1 is LGHNA, CDR2 YSLEER, per germline. With 60 Vbeta and 13 Jbeta primers, the PCR was carried out. Sequencing used immunoSEQ multiplex PCR; TCRdb keeps in-frame clones, though not all of them. The repertoire holds roughly 170,000 clones, about four fifths seen once, with 1.6% in the top ten. For this clone: Its antigen is still unknown.

Study results and caveats: The authors judged a highly shared variant cluster likely a sequencing artifact. Most TCR beta V segments were productive about 87% or about 30% of the time in an earlier analysis.

The chain links TRBV4-3 to TRBJ2-4; 8 positions agree with TRBD2. Sequenced material: PBMCs. The clonotype was recovered from a man aged 50-60 years in good health and CMV-seronegative. CDR3 loop: CASSQESVGGGTKNIQYF. CDR3 coding DNA: TGCGCCAGCAGCCAAGAAAGCGTCGGGGGGGGCACCAAAAACATTCAGTACTTC.